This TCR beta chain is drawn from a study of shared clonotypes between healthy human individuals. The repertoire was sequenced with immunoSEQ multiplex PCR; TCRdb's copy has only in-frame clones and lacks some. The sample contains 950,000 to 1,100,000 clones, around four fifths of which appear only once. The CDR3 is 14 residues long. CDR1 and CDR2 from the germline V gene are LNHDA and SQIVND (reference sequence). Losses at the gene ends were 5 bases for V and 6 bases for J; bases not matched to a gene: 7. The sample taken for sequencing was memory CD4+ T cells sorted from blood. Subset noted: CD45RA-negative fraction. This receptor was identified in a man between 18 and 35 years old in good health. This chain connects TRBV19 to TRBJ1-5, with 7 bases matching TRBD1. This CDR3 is CASSPRDSGQPQHF. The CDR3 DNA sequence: TGTGCCAGTAGTCCACGGGACAGCGGTCAGCCCCAGCATTTT.